These 29 T cell receptor beta chains were all obtained from the same sample, sequenced in a study of immune evolution from preneoplasia to lung adenocarcinoma. Only in-frame clones appear in the TCRdb table, and some are missing; sequencing was by immunoSEQ multiplex PCR. Seen here are roughly 35,000 clones, 74% observed once, and the top ten hold under 7.5%. Sequences were obtained from FFPE invasive lung adenocarcinoma tissue. Receptors originate from a person between 55 and 70 years old with lung adenocarcinoma.

The rearrangement joins TRBV19 to TRBJ2-3; D is possibly TRBD1 or TRBD2 (5 bases each). Trimming removed 6 bases from V and 5 bases from J, with 15 bases in between. In germline, CDR1 is LNHDA, CDR2 SQIVND (reference sequence). The CDR3 totals 14 residues. The CDR3 loop reads CASRGEYWIDTQYF. CDR3 DNA: TGTGCCAGTAGGGGGGAGTATTGGATAGATACGCAGTATTTT.

This chain connects TRBV29-1 to TRBJ2-7; 9 nucleotides line up with TRBD1. CDR3 length equals 16 residues. The germline gives CDR1 SQVTM, CDR2 ANQGSEA. V dropped 7 bases and J dropped 4; count of bases not matched to a gene: 17. The CDR3 reads CSASGTGTTYPYEQYF. The CDR3 region has the DNA TGCAGCGCTTCCGGGACAGGGACCACGTACCCGTACGAGCAGTACTTC.

The J gene is TRBJ1-3, the V gene TRBV9, with D perhaps TRBD1 (5 bases). The germline CDR1 and CDR2 sequences are SGDLS and YYNGEE. This CDR3 region has 15 residues. Deletions cut 4 bases from V and 0 bases from J, with 11 bases between. In DNA form, the CDR3 reads TGTGCCAGCAGCAGACAGCGCAGCTCTGGAAACACCATATATTTT. This gives the protein CASSRQRSSGNTIYF.

The chain has TRBV7-9 and TRBJ2-7; 8 bases are a match to TRBD1. The CDR3 is 14 residues long. V was clipped by 5 bases and J by 1 base; unmatched bases: 4. Germline CDR1 and CDR2: SEHNR and FQNEAQ (reference sequence). CDR3 coding DNA: TGTGCCAGCAGCCTGGGACAGGATTCCTACGAGCAGTACTTC. Its protein product is CASSLGQDSYEQYF.

The table lists this clone with a few counts. This chain uses TRBV6-1 with TRBJ2-4; D uncertain. CDR1 is MNHNS and CDR2 is SASEGT in the germline V gene. CDR3 length: 11 amino acids. V was trimmed by 2 bases and J by 7 bases, leaving 3 bases between them. CDR3 nucleotide sequence: TGTGCCAGCAGTGAACTGAACATTCAGTACTTC. Its protein is CASSELNIQYF.

The chain uses TRBV19 and TRBJ1-5, with D unresolved. CDR1 LNHDA and CDR2 SQIVND come from the germline V gene (reference sequence). The V end was cut by 0 bases, the J end by 2 bases, with 5 bases between. This CDR3 has 14 residues. The CDR3 DNA follows: TGTGCCAGTAGTATAGACAGTCGCAATCAGCCCCAGCATTTT. Encoded protein: CASSIDSRNQPQHF.

J is TRBJ1-1 and V is TRBV30; 7 bases line up with TRBD1. The V segment lost 3 bases and the J segment 10 bases; nucleotides outside the gene matches: 14. Germline V gene lookup returns CDR1 GTSNPN and CDR2 SVGIG (reference sequence). The CDR3 runs to 14 residues. In DNA form, the CDR3 reads TGTGCCTGGAGGGGGGAGGGGGCGCCTGGAGGAGCTTTCTTT. Encoded protein: CAWRGEGAPGGAFF.

This clone was observed a few times. The CDR3 here is CASRGDRANVLTF. The CDR3 coding sequence is TGTGCCAGCAGGGGCGACAGGGCCAACGTCCTGACTTTC. The chain couples TRBV2 to TRBJ2-6; D gene uncertain. Deletions cut 6 bases from V and 5 bases from J, with 8 bases between. Germline values: CDR1 SNHLY, CDR2 FYNNEI. CDR3 length: 13 residues.

The chain uses TRBV27 and TRBJ2-2, with TRBD2 as a possible D gene (6 bases). This CDR3 contains 14 residues. Trimming pared 7 bases from V and 6 bases from J, leaving 15 bases between. Germline loops: CDR1 MNHEY, CDR2 SMNVEV (reference sequence). This CDR3 is CASTSRTGAGELFF. The CDR3 nucleotides read TGTGCCAGCACCTCCCGTACGGGGGCCGGGGAGCTGTTTTTT.

This clone was observed a single time. The chain employs TRBV29-1 and TRBJ2-2; 8 bases map to TRBD2. From germline, CDR1 is SQVTM and CDR2 ANQGSEA. The V gene end was trimmed by 8 bases and the J gene end by 7 bases; junction bases not matched to a gene: 12. The CDR3 contains 14 residues. The CDR3 nucleotides are TGCAGCTCCAGAGGAGCGGGAGATCACGGGGAGCTGTTTTTT. It yields the protein CSSRGAGDHGELFF.

This clone was detected once. The chain links TRBV6-4 to TRBJ2-3; the match to TRBD2 covers 12 bases. V gave up 5 bases and J gave up 2 bases; unmatched junction bases: 2. Germline V gene sequence: CDR1 MRHNA, CDR2 SNTAGT. This CDR3 contains 15 residues. CDR3 residues: CASSRTSGITDTQYF. The CDR3 nucleotides are TGTGCCAGCAGTCGGACTAGCGGGATCACAGATACGCAGTATTTT.

The genes are TRBV28 and TRBJ2-7; 7 positions agree with TRBD1. This CDR3 comprises 16 residues. The germline gives CDR1 MDHEN, CDR2 SYDVKM. After removal of 5 bases from V and 2 bases from J, the junction contained 12 bases not matched to a gene. The CDR3 nucleotides are TGTGCCAGCAGTGTCCCGTACGGACAGGATGCCTACGAGCAGTACTTC. This translates into CASSVPYGQDAYEQYF.

The chain has TRBV6-6 and TRBJ1-2, with D unresolved. Germline-derived CDR1 and CDR2 are MNHNY and SVGAGI (reference sequence). V lost 4 bases and J lost 0, with 12 bases in between. The CDR3 runs to 15 residues. The CDR3 is CASSSPRAANYGYTF. The CDR3 DNA sequence: TGTGCCAGCAGTTCCCCTCGGGCGGCTAACTATGGCTACACCTTC.

The chain employs TRBV5-6 and TRBJ2-1; unclear D gene. From germline, CDR1 is SGHDT and CDR2 YYEEEE. This CDR3 contains 15 residues. The V and J ends lost 2 bases and 1 base respectively, with 10 bases between them. The CDR3 nucleotides read TGTGCCAGCAGCTTAGGCCTAGGTTCCTACAATGAGCAGTTCTTC. This translates into CASSLGLGSYNEQFF.

The chain is built from TRBV6-1 and TRBJ1-3; tentatively, D is TRBD1 (5 bases). Trimming pared 2 bases from V and 8 bases from J, leaving 7 bases between. The CDR3 has 12 amino acids. Per the germline V gene, CDR1 is MNHNS and CDR2 is SASEGT. DNA for the CDR3: TGTGCCAGCAGTGAACTAGGGGACACCATATATTTT. Translating gives CASSELGDTIYF.

V gene TRBV10-3 combines with J gene TRBJ2-5; TRBD2 aligns across 7 bases. The CDR3 length is 14 residues. Trimming took 3 bases from V and 5 from J; bases not matched to a gene: 6. Germline loops: CDR1 ENHRY, CDR2 SYGVKD. In nucleotides, the CDR3 is TGTGCCATCAGTGACAGCGGGGCCGGGGAGACCCAGTACTTC. Its translation is CAISDSGAGETQYF.

V is TRBV10-3 and J is TRBJ2-1; no firm D call. The V end was cut by 10 bases, the J end by 1 base, with 8 bases between. Germline-derived CDR1 and CDR2 are ENHRY and SYGVKD. This CDR3 has 12 residues. The CDR3 loop reads CATKSSYNEQFF. The CDR3 DNA is TGTGCCACCAAAAGTTCCTACAATGAGCAGTTCTTC.

This chain joins TRBV21-1 and TRBJ2-7; the DNA was not used to check the table's D call, TRBD2. TRBV21-1 is a listed pseudogene. This CDR3 spans 15 amino acids. CDR3 coding DNA: TGTGCCAGCAGCAAAGATGGAGCGGGAGGATGCGAGCAGTACTTC. Amino acids: CASSKDGAGGCEQYF.

The chain is built from TRBV2 and TRBJ2-7; a weak D match, TRBD1 (6 bases). Germline V gene lookup returns CDR1 SNHLY and CDR2 FYNNEI. This CDR3 region has 12 residues. V lost 7 bases to trimming and J lost 5 bases, with 12 bases between them. The CDR3 nucleotides are TGTGCCAGCATCCAGGGGACCCACGAGCAGTACTTC. This codes for CASIQGTHEQYF.

This clone showed up just a few times. V usage is TRBV7-2 and J usage is TRBJ1-1; no definite D call. This CDR3 is 13 amino acids long. Trimming took off 3 bases at V and 4 bases at J, with 9 bases between the two ends. Looked up from germline, CDR1 is SGHTA and CDR2 is FQGNSA. The CDR3 DNA reads TGTGCCAGCAGCTTTACTGGATCCACTGAAGCTTTCTTT. The encoded protein is CASSFTGSTEAFF.

The chain joins TRBV7-2 to TRBJ2-5; 16 bases match TRBD2. From germline, CDR1 is SGHTA and CDR2 FQGNSA. V shed 5 bases and J 4 bases; nucleotides not matched to a gene: 4. The CDR3 is 16 residues long. This chain's CDR3 is CASSKGLAGGRETQYF. The CDR3 region has the DNA TGTGCCAGCAGCAAGGGACTAGCGGGAGGGCGAGAGACCCAGTACTTC.

Note on this clone: Other DNA sequences from this sample encode an identical CDR3 as well. DNA of the CDR3: TGTGCCAGCTCCGAGGGGGGCACTGAAGCTTTCTTT. Translating it yields CASSEGGTEAFF. The chain links TRBV27 to TRBJ1-1; perhaps TRBD1 as D (6 bases). Germline V gene sequence: CDR1 MNHEY, CDR2 SMNVEV (reference sequence). CDR3 length: 12 amino acids. Trimming removed 8 bases at V and 4 bases at J, with 11 bases between.

The chain carries TRBV7-9 and TRBJ2-5; possibly TRBD1 for D (5 bases). The germline CDR1 and CDR2 sequences are SEHNR and FQNEAQ (reference sequence). The CDR3 has 16 amino acids. V lost 1 base to trimming and J lost 2 bases, with 14 bases between them. The CDR3 region has the DNA TGTGCCAGCAGCTTAGGTAGGGGCTTCATGCAAGAGACCCAGTACTTC. Translating gives CASSLGRGFMQETQYF.

This clone was observed a handful of times. This chain connects TRBV6-5 to TRBJ1-2; 7 bases match TRBD1. V was pared by 0 bases and J by 8 bases, with 12 bases of the junction left unmatched. The CDR3 covers 16 residues. Germline V gene lookup returns CDR1 MNHEY and CDR2 SVGAGI. CDR3 in amino acids: CASSYSPRDSRGGYTF. The CDR3 nucleotides read TGTGCCAGCAGTTACTCGCCCCGGGACAGCAGGGGAGGCTACACCTTC.

The chain recombines TRBV5-1 with TRBJ2-1; no definite D call. Germline V gene data show CDR1 as SGHRS and CDR2 as YFSETQ. The CDR3 is 15 amino acids. Trimming stripped 0 bases from V and 3 bases from J, with 10 bases between. The CDR3 sequence: CASSLDSANYNEQFF. Written as DNA, the CDR3 is TGCGCCAGCAGCTTGGACAGTGCCAACTACAATGAGCAGTTCTTC.

The table lists this clone with a count of one. In DNA, the CDR3 is TGTGCCAGCAGCTTGCGGACCCACTCCTACAATGAGCAGTTCTTC. Encoded protein: CASSLRTHSYNEQFF. V is TRBV7-8 and J is TRBJ2-1; no clear D. The CDR3 runs to 15 residues. The germline V gene encodes CDR1 SGHVS and CDR2 FQNEAQ. The V and J ends lost 3 bases and 0 bases respectively, with 9 bases between them.

This chain links TRBV29-1 with TRBJ1-2; TRBD1 might be the D (6 bases). CDR1 SQVTM and CDR2 ANQGSEA come from the germline V gene. This CDR3 has 11 residues. V gave up 6 bases and J gave up 8 bases, with 13 bases separating them. The CDR3 bases are TGCAGCGTGGCGGGGGGCTACGGCTACACCTTC. It codes for CSVAGGYGYTF.

This chain connects TRBV14 to TRBJ1-1; a possible D gene is TRBD1 (5 bases). V shed 0 bases and J shed 3 bases, with 14 bases lying between them. The CDR3 loop spans 16 amino acids. CDR1 and CDR2 (germline): SGHDN, FVKESK. CDR3 amino acids: CASSQDQAGLDTEAFF. The DNA for the CDR3 is TGTGCCAGCAGCCAAGATCAAGCAGGGCTGGACACTGAAGCTTTCTTT.

The genes are TRBV2 and TRBJ2-7; D call uncertain. Trimming left V 6 bases short and J 4 bases short, with 4 bases between. There are 10 residues in the CDR3. Germline CDR1 and CDR2: SNHLY and FYNNEI. CDR3 nucleotides: TGTGCCAGCAGGGGTTACGAGCAGTACTTC. Translation gives CASRGYEQYF.